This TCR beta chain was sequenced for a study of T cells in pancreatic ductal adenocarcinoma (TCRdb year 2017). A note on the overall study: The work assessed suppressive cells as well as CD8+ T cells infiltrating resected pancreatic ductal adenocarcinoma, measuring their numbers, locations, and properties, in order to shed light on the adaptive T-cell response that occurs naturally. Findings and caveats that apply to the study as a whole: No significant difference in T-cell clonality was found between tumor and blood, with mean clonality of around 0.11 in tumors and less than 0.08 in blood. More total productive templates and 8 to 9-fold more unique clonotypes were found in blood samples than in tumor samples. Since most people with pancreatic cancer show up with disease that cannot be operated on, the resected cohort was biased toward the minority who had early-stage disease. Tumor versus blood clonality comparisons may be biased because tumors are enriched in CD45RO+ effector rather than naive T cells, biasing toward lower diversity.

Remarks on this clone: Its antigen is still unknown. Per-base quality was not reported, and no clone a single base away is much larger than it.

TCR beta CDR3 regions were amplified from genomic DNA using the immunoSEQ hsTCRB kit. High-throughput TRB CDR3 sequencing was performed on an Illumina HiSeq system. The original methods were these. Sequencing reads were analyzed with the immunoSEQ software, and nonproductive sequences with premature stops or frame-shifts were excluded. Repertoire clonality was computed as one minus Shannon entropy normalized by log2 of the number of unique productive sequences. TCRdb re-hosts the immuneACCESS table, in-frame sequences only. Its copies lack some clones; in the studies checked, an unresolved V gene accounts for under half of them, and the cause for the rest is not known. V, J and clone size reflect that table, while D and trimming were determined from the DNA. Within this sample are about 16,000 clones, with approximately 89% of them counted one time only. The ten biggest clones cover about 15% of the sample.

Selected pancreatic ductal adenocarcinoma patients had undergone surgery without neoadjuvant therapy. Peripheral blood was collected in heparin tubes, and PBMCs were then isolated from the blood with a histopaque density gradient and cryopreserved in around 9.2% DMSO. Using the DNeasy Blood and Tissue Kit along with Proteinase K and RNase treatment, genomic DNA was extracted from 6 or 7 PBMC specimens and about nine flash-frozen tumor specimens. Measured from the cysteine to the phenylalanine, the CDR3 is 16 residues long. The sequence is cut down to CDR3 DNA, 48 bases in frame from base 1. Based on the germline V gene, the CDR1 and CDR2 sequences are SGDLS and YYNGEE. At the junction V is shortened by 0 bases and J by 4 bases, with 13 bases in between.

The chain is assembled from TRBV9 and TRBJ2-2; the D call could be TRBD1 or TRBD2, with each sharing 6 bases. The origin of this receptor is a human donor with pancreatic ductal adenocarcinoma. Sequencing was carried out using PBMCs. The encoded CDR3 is CASSVVPGGGTGELFF. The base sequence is TGTGCCAGCAGCGTAGTTCCCGGGGGCGGCACCGGGGAGCTGTTTTTT.